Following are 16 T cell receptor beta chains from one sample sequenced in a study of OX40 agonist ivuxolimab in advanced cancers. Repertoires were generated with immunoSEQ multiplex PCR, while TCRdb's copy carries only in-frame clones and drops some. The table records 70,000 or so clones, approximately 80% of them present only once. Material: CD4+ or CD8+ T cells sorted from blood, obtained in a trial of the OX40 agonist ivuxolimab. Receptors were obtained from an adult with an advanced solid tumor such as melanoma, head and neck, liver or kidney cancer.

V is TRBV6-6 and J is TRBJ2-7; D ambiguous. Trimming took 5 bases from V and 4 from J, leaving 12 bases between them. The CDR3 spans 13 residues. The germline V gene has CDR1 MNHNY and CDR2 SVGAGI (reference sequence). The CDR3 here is CASSPRSLYEQYF. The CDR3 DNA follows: TGTGCCAGCAGTCCCAGGAGCCTTTACGAGCAGTACTTC.

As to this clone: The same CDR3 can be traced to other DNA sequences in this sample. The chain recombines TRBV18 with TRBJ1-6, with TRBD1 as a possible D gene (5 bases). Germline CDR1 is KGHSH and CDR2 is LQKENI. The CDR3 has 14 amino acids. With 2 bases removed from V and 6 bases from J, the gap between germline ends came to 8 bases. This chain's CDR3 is CASSPETANSPLHF. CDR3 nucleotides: TGTGCCAGCTCACCAGAGACAGCTAATTCACCCCTCCACTTT. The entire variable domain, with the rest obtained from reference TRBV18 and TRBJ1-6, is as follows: NAGVMQNPRHLVRRRGQEARLRCSPMKGHSHVYWYRQLPEEGLKFMVYLQKENIIDESGMPKERFSAEFPKEGPSILRIQQVVRGDSAAYFCASSPETANSPLHFGNGTRLTVT.

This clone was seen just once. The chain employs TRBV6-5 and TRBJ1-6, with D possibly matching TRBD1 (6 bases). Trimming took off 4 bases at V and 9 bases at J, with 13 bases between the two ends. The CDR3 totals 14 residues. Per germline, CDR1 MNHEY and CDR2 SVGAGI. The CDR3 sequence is CASSWGGQGSPLHF. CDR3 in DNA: TGTGCCAGCAGTTGGGGGGGGCAGGGTTCACCCCTCCACTTT.

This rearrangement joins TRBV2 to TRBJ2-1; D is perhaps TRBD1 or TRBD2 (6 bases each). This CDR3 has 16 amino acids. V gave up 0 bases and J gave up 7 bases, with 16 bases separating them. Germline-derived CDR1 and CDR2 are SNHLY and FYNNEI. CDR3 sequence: CASSEAFGGPENEQFF. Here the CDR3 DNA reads TGTGCCAGCAGTGAAGCGTTTGGGGGGCCGGAAAATGAGCAGTTCTTC.

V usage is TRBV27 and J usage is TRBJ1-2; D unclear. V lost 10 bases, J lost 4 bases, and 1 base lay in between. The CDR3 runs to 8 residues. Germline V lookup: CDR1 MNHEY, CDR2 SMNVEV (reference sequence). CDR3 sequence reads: CATYGYTF. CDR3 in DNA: TGTGCCACCTATGGCTACACCTTC.

CDR3 nucleotide sequence: TGTGCCAGCAGTTTTTCAGGGAACGCTAACTATGGCTACACCTTC. Translated, it gives CASSFSGNANYGYTF. V usage is TRBV28 and J usage is TRBJ1-2; D possibly corresponds to TRBD1 (5 bases). Between the trimmed V and J ends, which lost 3 bases and 0 bases, there was a span of 11 bases. From germline, CDR1 is MDHEN and CDR2 SYDVKM. The CDR3 extends over 15 amino acids.

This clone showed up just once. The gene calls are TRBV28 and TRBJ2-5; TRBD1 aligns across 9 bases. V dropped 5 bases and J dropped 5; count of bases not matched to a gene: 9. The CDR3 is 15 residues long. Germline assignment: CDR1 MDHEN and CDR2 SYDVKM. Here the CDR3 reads CASSTGGRGEETQYF. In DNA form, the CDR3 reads TGTGCCAGCAGTACAGGGGGCAGGGGAGAGGAGACCCAGTACTTC.

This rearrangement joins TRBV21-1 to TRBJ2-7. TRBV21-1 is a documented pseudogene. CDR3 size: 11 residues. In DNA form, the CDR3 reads TGTGCCAGCAGGCAACCCTACGAGCAGTACTTC. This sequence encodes CASRQPYEQYF.

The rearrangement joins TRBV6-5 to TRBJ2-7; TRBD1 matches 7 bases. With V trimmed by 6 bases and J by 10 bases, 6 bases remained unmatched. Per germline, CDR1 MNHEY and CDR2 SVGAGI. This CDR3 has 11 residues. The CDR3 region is CASSRDRDQYF. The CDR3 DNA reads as TGTGCCAGCAGCCGAGACAGGGACCAGTACTTC.

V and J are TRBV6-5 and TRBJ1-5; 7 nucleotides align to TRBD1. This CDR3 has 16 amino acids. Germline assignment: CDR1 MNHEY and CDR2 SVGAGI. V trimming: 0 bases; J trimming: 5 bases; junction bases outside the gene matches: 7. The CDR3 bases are TGTGCCAGCAGTTACTCGAGGTCCACAGGGGATCAGCCCCAGCATTTT. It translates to CASSYSRSTGDQPQHF.

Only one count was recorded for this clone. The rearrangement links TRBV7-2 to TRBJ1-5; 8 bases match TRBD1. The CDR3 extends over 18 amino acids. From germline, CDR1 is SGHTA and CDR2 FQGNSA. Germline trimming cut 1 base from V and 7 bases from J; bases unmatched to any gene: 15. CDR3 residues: CASSLGGVRGRAEQPQHF. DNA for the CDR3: TGTGCCAGCAGCTTAGGCGGGGTCAGGGGGCGGGCGGAGCAGCCCCAGCATTTT.

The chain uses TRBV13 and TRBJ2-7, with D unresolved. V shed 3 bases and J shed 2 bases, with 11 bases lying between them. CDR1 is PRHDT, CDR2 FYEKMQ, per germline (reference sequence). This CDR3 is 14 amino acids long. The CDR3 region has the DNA TGTGCCAGCAGCTTTACACGGAAGACCTACGAGCAGTACTTC. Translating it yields CASSFTRKTYEQYF.

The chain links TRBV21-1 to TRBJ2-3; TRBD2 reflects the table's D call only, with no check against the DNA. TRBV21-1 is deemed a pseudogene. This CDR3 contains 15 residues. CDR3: CASSSSRGITDTQYF. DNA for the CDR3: TGTGCCAGCAGCAGCTCCCGGGGGATCACAGATACGCAGTATTTT.

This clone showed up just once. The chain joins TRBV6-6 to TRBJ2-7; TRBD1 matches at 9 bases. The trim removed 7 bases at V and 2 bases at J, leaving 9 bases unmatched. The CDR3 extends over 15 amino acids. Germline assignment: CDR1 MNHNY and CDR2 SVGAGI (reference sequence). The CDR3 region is CASTISGTGPYEQYF. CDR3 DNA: TGTGCCAGCACCATCTCCGGGACAGGGCCCTACGAGCAGTACTTC.

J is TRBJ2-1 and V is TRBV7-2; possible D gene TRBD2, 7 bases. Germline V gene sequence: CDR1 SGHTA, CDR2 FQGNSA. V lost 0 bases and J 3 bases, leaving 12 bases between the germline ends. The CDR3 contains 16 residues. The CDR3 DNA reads TGTGCCAGCAGCTTAGCTGGGGGGGGCCTCTACAATGAGCAGTTCTTC. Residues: CASSLAGGGLYNEQFF.

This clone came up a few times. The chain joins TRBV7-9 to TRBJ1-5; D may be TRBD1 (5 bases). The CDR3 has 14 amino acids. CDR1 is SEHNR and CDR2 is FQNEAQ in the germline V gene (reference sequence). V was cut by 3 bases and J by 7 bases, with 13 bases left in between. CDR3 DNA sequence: TGTGCCAGCAGCTTGGGGGGATTCGGGCAGCCCCAGCATTTT. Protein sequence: CASSLGGFGQPQHF.